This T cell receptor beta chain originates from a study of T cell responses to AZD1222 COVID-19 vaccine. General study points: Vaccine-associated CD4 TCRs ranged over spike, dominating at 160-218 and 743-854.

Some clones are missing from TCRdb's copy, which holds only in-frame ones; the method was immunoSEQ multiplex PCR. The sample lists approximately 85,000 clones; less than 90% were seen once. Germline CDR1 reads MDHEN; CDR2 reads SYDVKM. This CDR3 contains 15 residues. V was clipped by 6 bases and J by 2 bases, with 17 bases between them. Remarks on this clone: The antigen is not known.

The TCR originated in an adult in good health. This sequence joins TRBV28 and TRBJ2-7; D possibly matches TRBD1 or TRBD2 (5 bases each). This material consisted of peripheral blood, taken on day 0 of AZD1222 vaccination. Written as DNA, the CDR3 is TGTGCCAGCAGCCAGGGACCCCTTGAGGCCTACGAGCAGTACTTC. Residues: CASSQGPLEAYEQYF.